This passage covers 21 T cell receptor beta chains from one sample sequenced in a study of T-cell memory formation after mild COVID-19. TCRdb re-called the 5' RACE reads through MiXCR, storing one row per CDR3 protein. The sample records around 340,000 distinct CDR3 sequences, about 16% being singletons. Sequencing was done on a sample of PBMCs or a T cell subset sorted from them (not recorded which). The origin of the receptors is a man between 18 and 35 years old who had mild COVID-19 (a few samples of this study predate the infection). Cell type and time point are not known.

The count of this clonotype is one. The rearrangement links TRBV4-3 to TRBJ1-1; 10 bases fit TRBD1. The CDR3 is 15 amino acids. The J segment lost 8 bases and the V segment lost 5 bases, leaving 11 bases of the junction unmatched. Germline CDR1 is LGHNA and CDR2 is YSLEER. The CDR3 loop is CASSNDPGQGTEAFF. CDR3 nucleotides: TGCGCCAGCAGCAACGATCCGGGACAGGGGACCGAAGCTTTCTTT.

This clonotype appeared many times. The V and J genes are TRBV7-2 and TRBJ2-1, with a possible D match to TRBD1 (6 bases). The V gene's germline CDR1 is SGHTA and CDR2 FQGNSA. This CDR3 comprises 13 residues. Trimming took off 5 bases at V and 4 bases at J, with 9 bases between the two ends. This CDR3 reads CASSRTEYNEQFF. In DNA form, the CDR3 reads TGTGCCAGCAGCCGGACAGAGTACAATGAGCAGTTCTTC.

The rearrangement uses TRBV12-3 or TRBV12-4 and TRBJ2-5; D gene unclear. Trimming took off 7 bases at V and 0 bases at J, with 9 bases between the two ends. The CDR3 is 13 amino acids. The DNA of the CDR3 is TGTGCCAGCACGCAACTGGACCAAGAGACCCAGTACTTC. Encoded protein: CASTQLDQETQYF.

CDR3 nucleotides: TGCAGCGGGCTGGACAGGGATCTCTACGAGCAGTACTTC. This sequence encodes CSGLDRDLYEQYF. This sequence joins TRBV29-1 and TRBJ2-7, with TRBD1 matching over 8 bases. The CDR3 consists of 13 residues. After removal of 7 bases from V and 3 bases from J, the junction contained 8 bases not matched to a gene. Germline V lookup: CDR1 SQVTM, CDR2 ANQGSEA.

This clonotype was seen only a few times. The V and J genes are TRBV4-2 and TRBJ1-4, with 8 bases that match TRBD1. Per the germline V gene, CDR1 is LGHNA and CDR2 is YNFKEQ. V shed 0 bases and J 6 bases; nucleotides not matched to a gene: 18. CDR3 length: 20 amino acids. The CDR3 region has the DNA TGTGCCAGCAGCCAAGATTCTGGTGTCGAGGCGGGGACAGGAGATGAAAAACTGTTTTTT. It encodes CASSQDSGVEAGTGDEKLFF.

This clonotype was detected a few times. The chain joins TRBV12-3 or TRBV12-4 to TRBJ1-2; maybe TRBD1 (6 bases). The CDR3 covers 14 residues. V shed 6 bases and J shed 5 bases, with 16 bases lying between them. The CDR3 sequence: CASSRDTDWYGYTF. Here the CDR3 DNA reads TGTGCCAGCAGCCGGGACACCGATTGGTATGGCTACACCTTC.

This clonotype was counted a few times. The chain joins TRBV20-1 to TRBJ2-7; 7 positions agree with TRBD2. V was pared by 5 bases and J by 2 bases, with 6 bases of the junction left unmatched. Germline CDR1 is DFQATT and CDR2 is SNEGSKA (reference sequence). CDR3 length equals 13 residues. This CDR3 is CSAFGGDPYEQYF. CDR3 coding DNA: TGCAGTGCTTTTGGGGGGGACCCCTACGAGCAGTACTTC.

The V call is TRBV18, the J call TRBJ2-7, with a possible D match to TRBD1 (5 bases). The V end lost 2 bases, the J end lost 1 base, and 12 bases lay between the germline ends. Germline loops: CDR1 KGHSH, CDR2 LQKENI. CDR3 size: 15 residues. DNA for the CDR3: TGTGCCAGCTCACCAGGCAGGGAACGGTCCTACGAGCAGTACGTC. This encodes CASSPGRERSYEQYV.

There are a few counts of this clonotype. The J gene is TRBJ2-3, the V gene TRBV28, with 13 bases lining up with TRBD2. The CDR3 contains 17 residues. In germline, CDR1 is MDHEN, CDR2 SYDVKM. V dropped 3 bases and J dropped 0; count of bases not matched to a gene: 3. The CDR3 DNA reads as TGTGCCAGCAGTTTCTGGACTAGCGGGGGTAGCACAGATACGCAGTATTTT. Translation: CASSFWTSGGSTDTQYF.

This clonotype was recorded many times. This chain uses TRBV4-2 with TRBJ2-1; 7 positions match TRBD1. The germline CDR1 and CDR2 sequences are LGHNA and YNFKEQ. Trimming at V came to 6 bases and at J to 3 bases, leaving 8 bases not matched to a gene. The CDR3 runs 15 residues. CDR3 loop: CASRPFRDSYNEQFF. The CDR3, as DNA: TGTGCCAGCAGGCCTTTCCGGGACAGCTACAATGAGCAGTTCTTC.

This clonotype has a handful of counts. V gene TRBV7-2 combines with J gene TRBJ1-5; possibly TRBD1 for D (6 bases). Looked up from germline, CDR1 is SGHTA and CDR2 is FQGNSA. Trimming took 3 bases from V and 4 from J, leaving 13 bases between them. CDR3 length equals 15 residues. This CDR3 reads CASSFSGGGNQPQHF. CDR3 nucleotide sequence: TGTGCCAGCAGCTTTTCCGGGGGCGGAAATCAGCCCCAGCATTTT.

The chain couples TRBV3-1 to TRBJ2-1; 7 bases agree with TRBD2. With 4 bases clipped from V and 7 bases from J, the junction kept 4 bases outside the gene matches. Germline values: CDR1 LGHDT, CDR2 YNNKEL (reference sequence). This CDR3 has 13 amino acids. CDR3: CASSPAGENEQFF. Here the CDR3 DNA reads TGTGCCAGCAGCCCCGCGGGGGAAAATGAGCAGTTCTTC.

This clonotype was recorded a few times. This chain joins TRBV6-1 and TRBJ2-3; 9 bases align to TRBD2. V was pared by 11 bases and J by 4 bases, with 13 bases of the junction left unmatched. CDR1 MNHNS and CDR2 SASEGT come from the germline V gene. The CDR3 runs to 15 residues. CDR3 region: CASEGGLAVSDTQYF. CDR3 DNA sequence: TGTGCCTCCGAGGGGGGACTAGCAGTTTCAGATACGCAGTATTTT.

This clonotype was observed a handful of times. This chain joins TRBV29-1 and TRBJ1-4, with TRBD1 matching over 10 bases. This CDR3 is 15 amino acids long. With 6 bases clipped from V and 6 bases from J, the junction kept 10 bases outside the gene matches. Germline V gene data show CDR1 as SQVTM and CDR2 as ANQGSEA. In nucleotides, the CDR3 is TGCAGCGTGATGGATCCGGGACAGGGGTATGAAAAACTGTTTTTT. Protein product: CSVMDPGQGYEKLFF.

The genes are TRBV6-5 and TRBJ2-3; 8 nucleotides line up with TRBD1. Germline V gives CDR1 MNHEY, CDR2 SVGAGI. The length of the CDR3 is 15 residues. V lost 1 base and J lost 3; bases outside the gene matches: 3. CDR3 sequence reads: CASSYLGQDTDTQYF. The CDR3 DNA reads TGTGCCAGCAGTTACTTGGGACAGGATACAGATACGCAGTATTTT.

This clonotype was seen ten or more times. The genes are TRBV20-1 and TRBJ1-1; possibly TRBD1 for D (6 bases). V was pared by 2 bases and J by 5 bases, with 12 bases between. Germline V gives CDR1 DFQATT, CDR2 SNEGSKA (reference sequence). The CDR3 extends over 13 amino acids. For the CDR3, the DNA is TGCAGTGCTAGATCAGGGGTGAGGACTGAAGCTTTCTTT. Its translation: CSARSGVRTEAFF.

The genes are TRBV20-1 and TRBJ1-1, with D perhaps TRBD1 (5 bases). With 3 bases removed from V and 10 bases from J, the gap between germline ends came to 21 bases. The CDR3 contains 14 residues. Germline V gives CDR1 DFQATT, CDR2 SNEGSKA (reference sequence). The DNA for the CDR3 is TGCAGTGCTAGGGGGGGTGAGGGCTCCCTAGTAGCTTTCTTT. Its protein is CSARGGEGSLVAFF.

The chain recombines TRBV27 with TRBJ2-1; D may correspond to TRBD1 or TRBD2 (5 bases each). CDR1 and CDR2 (germline): MNHEY, SMNVEV (reference sequence). V was cut by 5 bases and J by 6 bases, with 23 bases left in between. This CDR3 comprises 17 residues. In DNA form, the CDR3 reads TGTGCCAGCAGTCCATCCTCATCCGGGACCACACTCAATGAGCAGTTCTTC. Translation: CASSPSSSGTTLNEQFF.

This clonotype was detected a few times. This chain uses TRBV6-2 or TRBV6-3 with TRBJ2-7; 11 nucleotides agree with TRBD1. CDR3 length equals 14 residues. The germline V gene encodes CDR1 MNHEY and CDR2 SVGEGT. The V segment lost 0 bases and the J segment 6 bases; nucleotides outside the gene matches: 1. The CDR3 DNA sequence: TGTGCCAGCAGTTACTCGGGGACAGGGGGCGAGCAGTACGTC. Amino acids: CASSYSGTGGEQYV.

V and J are TRBV6-5 and TRBJ2-7; D tentatively reads TRBD1 or TRBD2 (5 bases each). The CDR3 covers 14 residues. Germline CDR1 MNHEY, CDR2 SVGAGI. V was pared by 2 bases and J by 5 bases, with 13 bases between. CDR3: CASSYGGPPDEQYV. In DNA form, the CDR3 reads TGTGCCAGCAGTTACGGGGGACCGCCAGACGAGCAGTACGTC.

The rearrangement links TRBV20-1 to TRBJ2-7; D gene unclear. This CDR3 spans 12 amino acids. Trimming shortened V by 2 bases and J by 7 bases, and 12 bases separated the two germline ends. Per germline, CDR1 DFQATT and CDR2 SNEGSKA (reference sequence). DNA of the CDR3: TGCAGTGCTAGACCAACCGGAAAGGAGCAGTACGTC. It encodes CSARPTGKEQYV.